This T cell receptor beta chain was recorded in a study of blood T cell repertoires in COVID-19. Study summary: The origin of the acute and convalescent COVID-19 samples was the United States, Italy and Spain. Sample material is recorded as cDNA or gDNA derived from T cells, B-cell-depleted T cells, or PBMCs.

The V gene end was trimmed by 4 bases and the J gene end by 4 bases; junction bases not matched to a gene: 7. The CDR3 runs to 14 residues. The germline CDR1 and CDR2 sequences are SGHTS and YDEGEE. In the original workflow: Estimation of nucleated cell counts relied on the amplification of reference gene primers. Clones were sequenced by immunoSEQ multiplex PCR, and TCRdb holds only the in-frame ones, with some missing. V, J and clone size were drawn from that table, and D and trimming were deduced from the DNA. Of about 110,000 clones in the sample, around four fifths are singletons; the top ten hold approximately 4.1%.

Sequencing was carried out using peripheral blood. V and J are TRBV5-8 and TRBJ1-1; TRBD1 aligns across 7 bases. The receptor's source is an older woman with acute or convalescent COVID-19. The CDR3 coding sequence is TGTGCCAGCAGCCCTGACAGGGTGGGCACTGAAGCTTTCTTT. Its protein product is CASSPDRVGTEAFF.